This T cell receptor (beta chain) is drawn from a study of blood T cell repertoires in COVID-19. There are 15 residues in the CDR3. Germline assignment: CDR1 MNHEY and CDR2 SMNVEV (reference sequence). Trimming cost V 7 bases and J 1 base, with 15 bases left between them. Measured with immunoSEQ multiplex PCR; TCRdb has only the in-frame clones, and not every one. Here the sample spans roughly 230,000 clones, 65% to 85% being singletons. The sequenced sample was peripheral blood. The TCR comes from a man aged 50-59 years with active or convalescent COVID-19. This chain uses TRBV27 with TRBJ2-3, with D tentatively TRBD2 (6 bases). CDR3: CASNQWASGTDTQYF. The CDR3 DNA sequence: TGTGCCAGCAACCAATGGGCTAGCGGCACAGATACGCAGTATTTT.